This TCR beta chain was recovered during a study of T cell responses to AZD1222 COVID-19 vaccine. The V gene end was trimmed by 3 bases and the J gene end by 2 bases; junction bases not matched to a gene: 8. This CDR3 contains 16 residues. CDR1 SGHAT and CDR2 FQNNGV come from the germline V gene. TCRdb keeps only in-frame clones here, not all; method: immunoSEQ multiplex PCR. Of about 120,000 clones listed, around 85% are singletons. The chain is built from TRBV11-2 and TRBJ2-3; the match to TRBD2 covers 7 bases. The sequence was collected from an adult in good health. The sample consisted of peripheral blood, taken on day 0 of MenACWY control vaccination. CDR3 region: CASSFTSGAPTDTQYF. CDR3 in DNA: TGTGCCAGCAGCTTCACCAGCGGGGCCCCCACAGATACGCAGTATTTT.